This entry lists 2 T cell receptor beta chains sequenced from one sample in a study of patients and donors after allogeneic stem cell transplantation. MiXCR, run by TCRdb on the RT-PCR reads, gives a single entry per CDR3 protein. The sample shows approximately 410,000 distinct CDR3 sequences, 16% of them seen only once. Sequencing was done on a sample of blood, either unsorted or a sorted T cell fraction (not recorded which). These receptors came from a human donor who was either an allogeneic HSCT recipient or a stem cell or donor lymphocyte infusion donor (not recorded which). It is not recorded whose cells these are; they may come from a transplant donor.

The chain has TRBV4-2 and TRBJ2-6, with 10 bases matching TRBD2. The ends lost 2 bases at V and 5 bases at J; junction bases unmatched: 9. The CDR3 spans 18 residues. From germline, CDR1 is LGHNA and CDR2 YNFKEQ. CDR3 sequence (DNA): TGTGCCAGCAGCCAATTAGCGGGGGGCTCTCTGAGGGCCAACGTCCTGACTTTC. Translating it yields CASSQLAGGSLRANVLTF.

This clonotype was seen only a few times. The chain has TRBV24-1 and TRBJ2-2; a weak D match, TRBD2 (7 bases). The length of the CDR3 is 13 residues. Germline V lookup: CDR1 KGHDR, CDR2 SFDVKD. V lost 10 bases and J lost 7, with 15 bases in between. The CDR3 reads CATNREGGGELFF. In DNA form, the CDR3 reads TGTGCCACTAACAGGGAGGGAGGCGGGGAGCTGTTTTTT.